This TCR beta chain is drawn from a study of blood T cell repertoires in COVID-19. On the study more broadly: COVID-19 samples from acute and convalescent phases originated in the United States, Italy and Spain. From T cells, B-cell-depleted T cells, or PBMCs came the material, which was cDNA or gDNA.

Germline V gives CDR1 MNHEY, CDR2 SVGAGI. V was pared by 4 bases and J by 7 bases, with 13 bases of the junction left unmatched. The CDR3 consists of 16 residues. Seattle-derived patients entered the study during active infection and were followed longitudinally. Method: immunoSEQ multiplex PCR; TCRdb's copy keeps in-frame clones and lacks some. The sample carries 350,000 or so clones, 88% recorded once. This TCR derives from a woman in her thirties with COVID-19, enrolled during active disease. The rearrangement links TRBV6-5 to TRBJ2-1; 7 bases match TRBD2. The sequenced sample consisted of peripheral blood. The CDR3 DNA is TGTGCCAGCAGTTGGGGCCTCGGGGGAGGGCTGAATGAGCAGTTCTTC. Its translation: CASSWGLGGGLNEQFF.